Following are 20 T cell receptor beta chains from one sample sequenced in a study of blood T cell repertoires in COVID-19. Profiling relied on immunoSEQ multiplex PCR, and the TCRdb table lists in-frame clones only, not all of them. The sample lists about 90,000 clones; about 91% were seen once. Sequencing input: peripheral blood. The receptors shown here come from a human donor with active COVID-19. The donor label of this sample is uncertain.

The chain combines TRBV9 with TRBJ1-2; D is undetermined. The V end was cut by 0 bases, the J end by 8 bases, with 11 bases between. This CDR3 has 13 residues. Germline-derived CDR1 and CDR2 are SGDLS and YYNGEE. CDR3 residues: CASSVGGLLGYTF. CDR3 DNA: TGTGCCAGCAGCGTAGGTGGCCTTTTGGGCTACACCTTC.

The chain links TRBV5-4 to TRBJ1-2; a possible D gene is TRBD1 (6 bases). This CDR3 region has 16 residues. V dropped 2 bases and J dropped 7 bases, with 21 bases sitting between them. Germline CDR1 reads SGHNT; CDR2 reads YYREEE (reference sequence). The CDR3 bases are TGTGCCAGCAGCTTAGGACAGAGCGATAGGGAGGGTGGCTACACCTTC. This encodes CASSLGQSDREGGYTF.

The rearrangement links TRBV27 to TRBJ2-7, with D tentatively TRBD2 (6 bases). Germline V gene sequence: CDR1 MNHEY, CDR2 SMNVEV (reference sequence). CDR3 length: 14 residues. Trimming took 10 bases from V and 6 from J, leaving 22 bases between them. The CDR3: CATSWGAGSSEQYF. The CDR3 DNA is TGTGCCACCTCATGGGGTGCGGGGAGCAGCGAGCAGTACTTC.

The CDR3 DNA reads as TGTGCCAGCAGCTTAGGGACGGGGATTGCGCCCCTCCACTTT. It codes for CASSLGTGIAPLHF. This chain joins TRBV7-2 and TRBJ1-6; D remains ambiguous. Trimming stripped 1 base from V and 13 bases from J, with 14 bases between. The CDR3 consists of 14 residues. CDR1 is SGHTA, CDR2 FQGNSA, per germline.

The rearrangement joins TRBV12-3 or TRBV12-4 to TRBJ1-5; D is undetermined. CDR3 size: 13 residues. V was shortened by 3 bases and J by 5 bases, with 8 bases between the two germline ends. This chain's CDR3 is CASSFGVDQPQHF. The DNA of the CDR3 is TGTGCCAGCAGTTTCGGGGTGGATCAGCCCCAGCATTTT.

CDR3 region: CASSQVTGGTNSPLHF. The CDR3 nucleotides are TGTGCCAGCAGCCAAGTTACGGGAGGGACCAATTCACCCCTCCACTTT. V usage is TRBV14 and J usage is TRBJ1-6; D is perhaps TRBD1 (5 bases). V was clipped by 1 base and J by 7 bases, with 14 bases between them. Per the germline V gene, CDR1 is SGHDN and CDR2 is FVKESK. This CDR3 has 16 residues.

This clone was seen a single time. V usage is TRBV11-2 and J usage is TRBJ1-6; D not resolved. This CDR3 has 13 amino acids. CDR1 and CDR2 from the germline V gene are SGHAT and FQNNGV. The ends were cut back, 0 bases at V and 7 bases at J, with 4 bases in the middle. The CDR3 loop reads CASSLDANSPLHF. The CDR3 DNA sequence: TGTGCCAGCAGCTTAGACGCGAATTCACCCCTCCACTTT. The full variable domain, in which reference TRBV11-2 and TRBJ1-6 provide the parts outside the CDR3, is EAGVAQSPRYKIIEKRQSVAFWCNPISGHATLYWYQQILGQGPKLLIQFQNNGVVDDSQLPKDRFSAERLKGVDSTLKIQPAKLEDSAVYLCASSLDANSPLHFGNGTRLTVT.

This clone was recorded only once. The V gene is TRBV13, the J gene TRBJ2-2; TRBD1 matches at 7 bases. CDR3 size: 16 residues. V was clipped by 4 bases and J by 0 bases; unmatched bases: 5. Germline V gene lookup returns CDR1 PRHDT and CDR2 FYEKMQ (reference sequence). DNA for the CDR3: TGTGCCAGCAGCTCCGCTGACAGGGCGAACACCGGGGAGCTGTTTTTT. Protein: CASSSADRANTGELFF.

The rearrangement joins TRBV18 to TRBJ1-2; 10 positions agree with TRBD1. Per the germline V gene, CDR1 is KGHSH and CDR2 is LQKENI. V lost 3 bases to trimming and J lost 4 bases; unmatched junction nucleotides: 5. The CDR3 has 15 residues. CDR3 region: CASSPTGGSPYGYTF. The CDR3, as DNA: TGTGCCAGCTCACCGACAGGGGGCTCGCCCTATGGCTACACCTTC.

The CDR3 sequence is CASSVVADGGNTIYF. The CDR3 nucleotides read TGTGCCAGCAGCGTAGTGGCCGACGGGGGAAACACCATATATTTT. V gene TRBV9 combines with J gene TRBJ1-3; no clear D gene. Germline lookup yields CDR1 SGDLS and CDR2 YYNGEE. V was clipped by 0 bases and J by 4 bases, with 11 bases between them. There are 15 residues in the CDR3.

V gene TRBV6-5 combines with J gene TRBJ2-5; 9 bases agree with TRBD2. Germline CDR1 MNHEY, CDR2 SVGAGI. This CDR3 has 15 amino acids. The ends lost 5 bases at V and 4 bases at J; junction bases unmatched: 8. In nucleotides, the CDR3 is TGTGCCAGCAGTCCCAGACTAGCGGATGGAGAGACCCAGTACTTC. Translated, it gives CASSPRLADGETQYF.

The CDR3 nucleotides read TGTGCCAGCAGCGTCAGGGGACAGGGGGCTTGGAATGAGCAGTTCTTC. This translates into CASSVRGQGAWNEQFF. This chain joins TRBV9 and TRBJ2-1, with 12 bases fitting TRBD1. The V and J ends lost 2 bases and 7 bases, in that order; junction bases with no gene match: 7. CDR1 and CDR2 (germline): SGDLS, YYNGEE. The CDR3 extends over 16 amino acids.

The chain has TRBV2 and TRBJ2-3, with 9 bases identical to TRBD2. The germline V gene encodes CDR1 SNHLY and CDR2 FYNNEI. The trim removed 7 bases at V and 1 base at J, leaving 3 bases unmatched. The CDR3 has 14 amino acids. CDR3 coding DNA: TGTGCCAGCAACCCTAGCGGGGGCACAGATACGCAGTATTTT. This translates into CASNPSGGTDTQYF.

The chain uses TRBV5-4 and TRBJ2-3; 8 bases align to TRBD2. The CDR3 totals 13 residues. V trimming: 7 bases; J trimming: 2 bases; junction bases outside the gene matches: 3. From germline, CDR1 is SGHNT and CDR2 YYREEE (reference sequence). As DNA, the CDR3 is TGTGCCAGCTCGGGGGGGACCACAGATACGCAGTATTTT. The encoded protein is CASSGGTTDTQYF.

The CDR3 spells CASSLEVSGHYGYTF. The CDR3 DNA reads as TGTGCCAGCAGCTTAGAAGTATCAGGGCACTATGGCTACACCTTC. The chain has TRBV11-2 and TRBJ1-2, with D possibly being TRBD1 (5 bases). Germline V gene lookup returns CDR1 SGHAT and CDR2 FQNNGV. Between the trimmed V and J ends, which lost 0 bases and 3 bases, there was a span of 11 bases. The CDR3 is 15 residues long.

This chain uses TRBV27 with TRBJ2-2; weak D call: TRBD2 (5 bases). Germline-derived CDR1 and CDR2 are MNHEY and SMNVEV (reference sequence). The CDR3 is 15 amino acids. With 8 bases removed from V and 4 bases from J, the gap between germline ends came to 17 bases. CDR3 DNA: TGTGCCAGCTTCTTAGCGCTAGGCGGCACCGGGGAGCTGTTTTTT. Residues: CASFLALGGTGELFF.

This chain connects TRBV7-6 to TRBJ2-3; 9 bases are shared with TRBD1. The CDR3 loop spans 16 amino acids. V lost 3 bases to trimming and J lost 2 bases; unmatched junction nucleotides: 6. From germline, CDR1 is SGHVS and CDR2 FNYEAQ. Here the CDR3 DNA reads TGTGCCAGCAGCTTGGGGGGACAGGGAGCCACAGATACGCAGTATTTT. Its translation: CASSLGGQGATDTQYF.

The genes are TRBV29-1 and TRBJ2-2; 10 nucleotides line up with TRBD2. Germline lookup yields CDR1 SQVTM and CDR2 ANQGSEA. This CDR3 has 15 amino acids. The V segment lost 5 bases and the J segment 7 bases; nucleotides outside the gene matches: 10. The CDR3, as DNA: TGCAGCGTTTCTGGCAGCGGGGGGGCCGACGGGGAGCTGTTTTTT. Protein product: CSVSGSGGADGELFF.

This sequence joins TRBV29-1 and TRBJ2-2; 9 bases are a match to TRBD1. This CDR3 has 14 amino acids. From germline, CDR1 is SQVTM and CDR2 ANQGSEA. The trim removed 7 bases at V and 5 bases at J, leaving 8 bases unmatched. In DNA form, the CDR3 reads TGCAGCGGGGCGGGACAGGGATTGACCGGGGAGCTGTTTTTT. Amino acid sequence: CSGAGQGLTGELFF.

This rearrangement joins TRBV7-9 to TRBJ2-7; 7 bases map to TRBD1. The CDR3 loop spans 17 amino acids. The V and J ends lost 5 bases and 7 bases, in that order; junction bases with no gene match: 20. Looked up from germline, CDR1 is SEHNR and CDR2 is FQNEAQ (reference sequence). CDR3 loop: CASSSFDRVPIGDEQYF. CDR3 DNA sequence: TGTGCCAGCAGCAGTTTCGACAGGGTCCCCATTGGAGATGAGCAGTACTTC. The full variable domain, its missing parts supplied by reference TRBV7-9 and TRBJ2-7, is DTGVSQNPRHKITKRGQNVTFRCDPISEHNRLYWYRQTLGQGPEFLTYFQNEAQLEKSRLLSDRFSAERPKGSFSTLEIQRTEQGDSAMYLCASSSFDRVPIGDEQYFGPGTRLTVT.